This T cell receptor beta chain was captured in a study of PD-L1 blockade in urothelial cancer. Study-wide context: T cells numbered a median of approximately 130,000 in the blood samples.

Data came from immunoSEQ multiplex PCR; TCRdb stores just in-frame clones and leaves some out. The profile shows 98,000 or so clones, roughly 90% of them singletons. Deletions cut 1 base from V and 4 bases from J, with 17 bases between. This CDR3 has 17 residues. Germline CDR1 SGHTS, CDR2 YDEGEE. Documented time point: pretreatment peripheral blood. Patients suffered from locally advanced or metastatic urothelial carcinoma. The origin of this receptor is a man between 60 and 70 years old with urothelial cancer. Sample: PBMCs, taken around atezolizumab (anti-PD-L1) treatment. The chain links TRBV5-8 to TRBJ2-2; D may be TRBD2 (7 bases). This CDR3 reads CASSLSLTGGATGELFF. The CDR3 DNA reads TGTGCCAGCAGCTTGTCCTTGACGGGGGGCGCCACCGGGGAGCTGTTTTTT.